This TCR beta chain was identified in a study of cytomegalovirus exposure and HLA in healthy donors. Findings and caveats of the study: According to reports, the classifier identified cytomegalovirus status with high specificity and sensitivity. Later on, analysis showed that most CMV-associated TCR beta chains appeared to be HLA-restricted. Researchers counted 164 TCR beta chains as cytomegalovirus-associated.

In this sample, this clone turned up a few times. Its target is not known. PCR involved 60 Vbeta and 13 Jbeta primers. Assay used: immunoSEQ multiplex PCR; TCRdb lists only in-frame clones, some missing. The table has over 150,000 clones, roughly four fifths seen once. CDR3 length: 14 amino acids. V was shortened by 2 bases and J by 0 bases, with 9 bases between the two germline ends. Germline V gene sequence: CDR1 SGHRS, CDR2 YFSETQ. The chain recombines TRBV5-1 with TRBJ2-7, with D possibly being TRBD1 (6 bases). This TCR derives from a woman aged 18-29 years in good health and CMV-seronegative. The sample taken for sequencing was PBMCs. This CDR3 reads CASSFGQFSYEQYF. CDR3 coding DNA: TGCGCCAGCAGCTTCGGACAGTTCTCCTACGAGCAGTACTTC.